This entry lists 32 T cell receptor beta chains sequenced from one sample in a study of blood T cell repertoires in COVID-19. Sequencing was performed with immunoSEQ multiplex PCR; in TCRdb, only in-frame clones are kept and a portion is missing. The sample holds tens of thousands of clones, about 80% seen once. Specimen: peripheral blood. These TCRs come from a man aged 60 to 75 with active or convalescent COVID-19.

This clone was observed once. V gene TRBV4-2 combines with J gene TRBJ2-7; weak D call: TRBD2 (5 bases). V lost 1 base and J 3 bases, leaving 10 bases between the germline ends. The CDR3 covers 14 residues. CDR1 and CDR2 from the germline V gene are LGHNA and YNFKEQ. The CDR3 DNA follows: TGTGCCAGCAGCCAAGTACTAGGGAACTACGAGCAGTACTTC. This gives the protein CASSQVLGNYEQYF.

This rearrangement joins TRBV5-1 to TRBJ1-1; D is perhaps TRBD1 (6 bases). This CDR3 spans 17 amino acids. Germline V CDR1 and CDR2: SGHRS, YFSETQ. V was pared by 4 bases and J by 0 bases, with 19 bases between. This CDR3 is CASSGEGGTGVNTEAFF. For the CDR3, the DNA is TGCGCCAGCAGCGGGGAGGGGGGAACTGGGGTGAACACTGAAGCTTTCTTT.

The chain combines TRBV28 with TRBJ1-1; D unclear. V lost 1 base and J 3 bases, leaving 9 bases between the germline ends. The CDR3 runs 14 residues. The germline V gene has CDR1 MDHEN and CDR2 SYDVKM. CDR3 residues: CASSLLRLDTEAFF. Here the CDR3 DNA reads TGTGCCAGCAGTTTATTGAGGTTGGACACTGAAGCTTTCTTT.

CDR3 in amino acids: CASSSGVPPDTQYF. The CDR3 bases are TGCGCCAGCAGTTCGGGGGTCCCTCCAGATACGCAGTATTTT. The V gene is TRBV10-1, the J gene TRBJ2-3; perhaps TRBD2 as D (6 bases). CDR3 length: 14 residues. Between the trimmed V and J ends, which lost 5 bases and 4 bases, there was a span of 13 bases. Germline V CDR1 and CDR2: WNHNN, SYGVQD (reference sequence).

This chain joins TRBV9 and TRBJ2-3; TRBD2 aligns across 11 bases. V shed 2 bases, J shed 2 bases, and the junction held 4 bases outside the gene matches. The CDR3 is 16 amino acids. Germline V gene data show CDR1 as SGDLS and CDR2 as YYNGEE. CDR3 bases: TGTGCCAGCAGCGTCTCTAGCGGGGGGTCCACAGATACGCAGTATTTT. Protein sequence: CASSVSSGGSTDTQYF.

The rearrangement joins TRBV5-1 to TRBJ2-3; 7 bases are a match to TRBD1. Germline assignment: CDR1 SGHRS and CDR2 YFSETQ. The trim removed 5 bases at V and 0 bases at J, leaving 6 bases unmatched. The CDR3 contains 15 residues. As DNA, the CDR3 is TGCGCCAGCAGGCCTACGACAGGGAGCACAGATACGCAGTATTTT. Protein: CASRPTTGSTDTQYF.

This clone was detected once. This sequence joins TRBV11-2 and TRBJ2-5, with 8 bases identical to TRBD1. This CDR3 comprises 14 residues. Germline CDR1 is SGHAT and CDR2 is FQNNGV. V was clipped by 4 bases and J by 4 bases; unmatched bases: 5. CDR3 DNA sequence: TGTGCCAGCAGCTCCAGGGGGCCGGGAGAGACCCAGTACTTC. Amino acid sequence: CASSSRGPGETQYF.

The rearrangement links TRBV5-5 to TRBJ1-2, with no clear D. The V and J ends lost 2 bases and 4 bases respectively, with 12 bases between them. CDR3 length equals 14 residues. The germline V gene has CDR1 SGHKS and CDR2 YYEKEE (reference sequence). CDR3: CASSFSTPGYGYTF. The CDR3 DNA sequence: TGTGCCAGCAGCTTTTCCACACCGGGCTATGGCTACACCTTC.

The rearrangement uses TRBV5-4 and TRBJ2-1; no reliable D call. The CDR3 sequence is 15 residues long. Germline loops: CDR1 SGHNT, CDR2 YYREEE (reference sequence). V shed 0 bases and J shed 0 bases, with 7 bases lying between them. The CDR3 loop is CASSLVQSSYNEQFF. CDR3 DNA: TGTGCCAGCAGCTTGGTACAGAGCTCCTACAATGAGCAGTTCTTC. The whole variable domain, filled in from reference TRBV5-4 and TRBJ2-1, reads ETGVTQSPTHLIKTRGQQVTLRCSSQSGHNTVSWYQQALGQGPQFIFQYYREEENGRGNFPPRFSGLQFPNYSSELNVNALELDDSALYLCASSLVQSSYNEQFFGPGTRLTVL.

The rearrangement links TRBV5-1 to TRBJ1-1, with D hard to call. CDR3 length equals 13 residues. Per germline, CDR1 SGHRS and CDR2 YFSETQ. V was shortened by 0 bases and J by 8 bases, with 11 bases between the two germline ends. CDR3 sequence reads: CASSLVSTSEAFF. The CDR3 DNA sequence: TGCGCCAGCAGCTTGGTGTCCACATCCGAAGCTTTCTTT.

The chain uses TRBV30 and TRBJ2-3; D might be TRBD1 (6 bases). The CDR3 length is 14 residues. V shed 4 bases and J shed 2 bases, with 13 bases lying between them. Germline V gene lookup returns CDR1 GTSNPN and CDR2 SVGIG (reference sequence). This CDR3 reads CAWKAQGNTDTQYF. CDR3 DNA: TGTGCCTGGAAGGCACAGGGAAACACAGATACGCAGTATTTT.

DNA of the CDR3: TGTGCCAGCAGTGAAGAGGGACAGGATAATTCACCCCTCCACTTT. Translation: CASSEEGQDNSPLHF. The chain has TRBV2 and TRBJ1-6, with TRBD1 matching over 8 bases. V lost 1 base to trimming and J lost 5 bases; unmatched junction nucleotides: 1. The V gene's germline CDR1 is SNHLY and CDR2 FYNNEI. The CDR3 is made up of 15 amino acids.

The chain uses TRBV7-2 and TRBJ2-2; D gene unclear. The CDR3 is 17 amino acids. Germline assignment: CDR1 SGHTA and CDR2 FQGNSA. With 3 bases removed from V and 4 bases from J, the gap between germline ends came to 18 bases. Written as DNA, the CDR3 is TGTGCCAGCAGCTTTGCCCTGCGACTTGATTTCACCGGGGAGCTGTTTTTT. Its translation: CASSFALRLDFTGELFF.

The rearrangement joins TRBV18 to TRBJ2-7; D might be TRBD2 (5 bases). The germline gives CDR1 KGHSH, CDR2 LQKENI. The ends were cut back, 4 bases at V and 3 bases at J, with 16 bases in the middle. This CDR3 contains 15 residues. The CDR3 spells CASSRRDTGNYEQYF. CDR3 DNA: TGTGCCAGCTCACGCCGGGATACCGGTAACTACGAGCAGTACTTC.

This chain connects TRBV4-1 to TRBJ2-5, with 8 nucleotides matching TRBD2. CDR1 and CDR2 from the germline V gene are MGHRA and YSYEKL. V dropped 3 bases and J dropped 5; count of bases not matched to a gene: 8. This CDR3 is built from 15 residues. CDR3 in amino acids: CASSQSSRGGETQYF. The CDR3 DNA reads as TGCGCCAGCAGCCAGTCTAGCCGGGGGGGGGAGACCCAGTACTTC.

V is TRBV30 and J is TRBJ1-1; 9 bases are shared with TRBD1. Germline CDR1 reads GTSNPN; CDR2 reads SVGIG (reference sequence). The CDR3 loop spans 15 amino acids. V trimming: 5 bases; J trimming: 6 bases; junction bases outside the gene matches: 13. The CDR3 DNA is TGTGCCTGGGATCAGCTCACAGGGGGCATCTCTGAAGCTTTCTTT. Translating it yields CAWDQLTGGISEAFF.

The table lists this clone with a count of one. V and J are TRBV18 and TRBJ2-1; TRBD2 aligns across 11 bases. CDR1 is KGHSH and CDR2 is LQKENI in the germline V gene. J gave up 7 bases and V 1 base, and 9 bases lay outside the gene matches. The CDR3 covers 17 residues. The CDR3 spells CASSPRGSSGGANEQFF. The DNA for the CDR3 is TGTGCCAGCTCACCACGCGGGAGTAGCGGGGGGGCGAATGAGCAGTTCTTC.

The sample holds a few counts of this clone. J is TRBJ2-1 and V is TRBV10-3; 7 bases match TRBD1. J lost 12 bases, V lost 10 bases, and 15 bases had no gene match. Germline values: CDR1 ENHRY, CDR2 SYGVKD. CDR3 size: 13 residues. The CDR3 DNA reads TGTGCCAGTCAACAGGGGCTCGAGGTTGGGCAGTTCTTC. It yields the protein CASQQGLEVGQFF.

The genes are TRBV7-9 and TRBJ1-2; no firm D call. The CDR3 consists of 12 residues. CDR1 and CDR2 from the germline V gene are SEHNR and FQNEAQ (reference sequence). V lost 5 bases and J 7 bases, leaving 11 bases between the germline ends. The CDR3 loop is CASSLNVGGYTF. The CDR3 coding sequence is TGTGCCAGCAGCCTAAATGTTGGTGGCTACACCTTC.

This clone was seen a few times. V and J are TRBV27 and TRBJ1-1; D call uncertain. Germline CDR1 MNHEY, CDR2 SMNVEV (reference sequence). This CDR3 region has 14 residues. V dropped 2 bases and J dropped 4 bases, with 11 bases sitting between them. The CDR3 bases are TGTGCCAGCAGTTTAGGGGAGTTGGCCACTGAAGCTTTCTTT. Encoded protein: CASSLGELATEAFF.

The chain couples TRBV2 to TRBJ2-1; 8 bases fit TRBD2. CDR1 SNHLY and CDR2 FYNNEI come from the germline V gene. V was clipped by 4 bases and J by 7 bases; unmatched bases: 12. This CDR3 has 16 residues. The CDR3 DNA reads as TGTGCCAGCAGTGGTGACGGGGGGGCCGGTAGGAATGAGCAGTTCTTC. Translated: CASSGDGGAGRNEQFF. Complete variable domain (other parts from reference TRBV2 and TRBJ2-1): EPEVTQTPSHQVTQMGQEVILRCVPISNHLYFYWYRQILGQKVEFLVSFYNNEISEKSEIFDDQFSVERPDGSNFTLKIRSTKLEDSAMYFCASSGDGGAGRNEQFFGPGTRLTVL.

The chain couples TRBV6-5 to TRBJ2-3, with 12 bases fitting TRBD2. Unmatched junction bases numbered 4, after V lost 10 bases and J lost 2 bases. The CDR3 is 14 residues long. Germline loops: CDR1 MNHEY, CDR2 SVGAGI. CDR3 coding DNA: TGTGCCACCCGACTAGCGGGGGTCACAGATACGCAGTATTTT. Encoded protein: CATRLAGVTDTQYF.

The DNA for the CDR3 is TGTGCCAGCTCGGTACAGGGGGCTCGATCTGTAGCCAAAAACATTCAGTACTTC. The encoded protein is CASSVQGARSVAKNIQYF. The rearrangement uses TRBV18 and TRBJ2-4; 9 positions match TRBD1. Germline V lookup: CDR1 KGHSH, CDR2 LQKENI. This CDR3 is built from 18 residues. With 6 bases clipped from V and 0 bases from J, the junction kept 12 bases outside the gene matches.

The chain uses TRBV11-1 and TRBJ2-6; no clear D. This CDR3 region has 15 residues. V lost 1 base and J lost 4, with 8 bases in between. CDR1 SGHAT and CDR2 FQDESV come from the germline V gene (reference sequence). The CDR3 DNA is TGTGCCAGCAGCTTAGACACAACCGGGGCCAACGTCCTGACTTTC. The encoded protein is CASSLDTTGANVLTF.

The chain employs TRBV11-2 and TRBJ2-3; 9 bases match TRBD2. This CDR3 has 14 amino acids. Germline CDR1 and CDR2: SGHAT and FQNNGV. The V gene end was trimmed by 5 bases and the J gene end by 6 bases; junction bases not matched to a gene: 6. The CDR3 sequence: CASSASGGWDTQYF. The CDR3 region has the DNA TGTGCCAGCAGCGCGAGCGGGGGGTGGGATACGCAGTATTTT.

DNA for the CDR3: TGTGCCAGCAGCAAACAGGCCAACACCGGGGAGCTGTTTTTT. This codes for CASSKQANTGELFF. J is TRBJ2-2 and V is TRBV7-2; maybe TRBD1 (5 bases). This CDR3 comprises 14 residues. Germline V lookup: CDR1 SGHTA, CDR2 FQGNSA. Trimming stripped 5 bases from V and 2 bases from J, with 9 bases between.

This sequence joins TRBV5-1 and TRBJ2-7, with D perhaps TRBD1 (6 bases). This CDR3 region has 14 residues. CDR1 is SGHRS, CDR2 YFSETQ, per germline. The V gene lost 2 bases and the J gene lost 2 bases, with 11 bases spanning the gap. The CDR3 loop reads CASSLPGQTYEQYF. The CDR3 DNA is TGCGCCAGCAGCTTACCCGGACAGACCTACGAGCAGTACTTC.

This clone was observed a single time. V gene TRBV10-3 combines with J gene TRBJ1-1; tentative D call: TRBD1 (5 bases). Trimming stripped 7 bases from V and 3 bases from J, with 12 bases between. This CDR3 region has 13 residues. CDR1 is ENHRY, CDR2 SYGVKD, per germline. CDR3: CAITLTEDTEAFF. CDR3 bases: TGTGCCATCACTTTGACAGAGGACACTGAAGCTTTCTTT.

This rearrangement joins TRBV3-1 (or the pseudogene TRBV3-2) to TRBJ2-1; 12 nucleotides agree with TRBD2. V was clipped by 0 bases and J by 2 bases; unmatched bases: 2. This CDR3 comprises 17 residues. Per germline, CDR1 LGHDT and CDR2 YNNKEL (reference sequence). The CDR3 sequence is CASSQDPSGGAYNEQFF. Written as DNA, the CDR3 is TGTGCCAGCAGCCAAGATCCTAGCGGGGGGGCCTACAATGAGCAGTTCTTC.

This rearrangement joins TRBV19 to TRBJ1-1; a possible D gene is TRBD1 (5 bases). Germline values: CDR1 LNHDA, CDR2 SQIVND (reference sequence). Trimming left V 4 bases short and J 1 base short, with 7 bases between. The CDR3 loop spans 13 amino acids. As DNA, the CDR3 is TGTGCCAGTAGTACAGGGTGGAACACTGAAGCTTTCTTT. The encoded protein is CASSTGWNTEAFF.

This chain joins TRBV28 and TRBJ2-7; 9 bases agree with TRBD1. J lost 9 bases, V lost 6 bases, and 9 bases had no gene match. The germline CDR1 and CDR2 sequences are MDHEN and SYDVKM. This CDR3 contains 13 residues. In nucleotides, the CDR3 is TGTGCCAGCAGGCGAACAGGGGGCGGGGGGCAGTACTTC. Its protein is CASRRTGGGGQYF.

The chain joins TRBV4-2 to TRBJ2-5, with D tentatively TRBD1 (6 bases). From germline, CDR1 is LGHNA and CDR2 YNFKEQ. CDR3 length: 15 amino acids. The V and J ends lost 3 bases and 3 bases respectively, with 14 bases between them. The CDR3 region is CASSQRGQTKETQYF. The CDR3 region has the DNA TGTGCCAGCAGCCAGCGCGGACAGACCAAAGAGACCCAGTACTTC.